Presented here are 5 T cell receptor beta chains from one specimen sequenced in a study of regulatory T cells in long-lasting Graves disease. Construction of the TCR beta libraries employed iRepertoire HTBI primers in conjunction with Arm-PCR of CDR3 regions. A single record per CDR3 protein comes from TCRdb applying MiXCR to the multiplex PCR reads. The sample holds about 310,000 distinct CDR3 sequences, under 20% seen once. Time point in this sample: newly diagnosed GD, antithyroid drugs for less than 3 months. PBMC RNA was the source of the TCR library. Sequenced material: peripheral blood mononuclear cells (PBMCs), taken at new diagnosis, from a patient treated with antithyroid drugs. The origin of the receptors is a female donor with Graves disease.

In this sample, this clonotype turned up a few times. Germline and junction disagree at one end, which may indicate a read error. The V and J genes are TRBV7-9 and TRBJ2-7; D possibly matches TRBD1 or TRBD2 (6 bases each). Germline V gene data show CDR1 as SEHNR and CDR2 as FQNEAQ (reference sequence). CDR3 size: 16 residues. As DNA, the CDR3 is TGTGCCAGCAGCCATCGGCGAGGCCTCGGGGGCTACAAGCAGTACTTC. This codes for CASSHRRGLGGYKQYF. Complete variable domain (other parts from reference TRBV7-9 and TRBJ2-7): DTGVSQNPRHKITKRGQNVTFRCDPISEHNRLYWYRQTLGQGPEFLTYFQNEAQLEKSRLLSDRFSAERPKGSFSTLEIQRTEQGDSAMYLCASSHRRGLGGYKQYFGPGTRLTVT.

This clonotype was counted at least ten times. The chain links TRBV19 to TRBJ2-2; D tentatively reads TRBD1 or TRBD2 (5 bases each). The V gene lost 5 bases and the J gene lost 5 bases, with 15 bases spanning the gap. The CDR3 length is 15 residues. Germline CDR1 LNHDA, CDR2 SQIVND (reference sequence). As DNA, the CDR3 is TGTGCCAGTAGTCTCCTGGGGGAGAGGACCGGGGAGCTGTTTTTT. This codes for CASSLLGERTGELFF. Looking up the rest from reference TRBV19 and TRBJ2-2 gives the full variable domain: DGGITQSPKYLFRKEGQNVTLSCEQNLNHDAMYWYRQDPGQGLRLIYYSQIVNDFQKGDIAEGYSVSREKKESFPLTVTSAQKNPTAFYLCASSLLGERTGELFFGEGSRLTVL.

J is TRBJ1-2 and V is TRBV30, with D maybe TRBD1 (6 bases). V lost 5 bases and J 8 bases, leaving 12 bases between the germline ends. The CDR3 length is 11 residues. CDR1 GTSNPN and CDR2 SVGIG come from the germline V gene (reference sequence). The CDR3 loop is CAWEDSEGYTF. The CDR3 region has the DNA TGTGCCTGGGAGGACAGTGAAGGCTACACCTTC.

Ten or more counts support this clonotype. The chain is built from TRBV6-5 and TRBJ2-3; D call uncertain. CDR3 length: 15 residues. Trimming stripped 3 bases from V and 6 bases from J, with 16 bases between. Germline V CDR1 and CDR2: MNHEY, SVGAGI. CDR3 bases: TGTGCCAGCAGTTATCATGGGGTAATAGGGGATACGCAGTATTTT. As protein: CASSYHGVIGDTQYF.

Ten or more counts support this clonotype. The chain combines TRBV7-9 with TRBJ1-4; D gene uncertain. The germline gives CDR1 SEHNR, CDR2 FQNEAQ (reference sequence). Trimming pared 3 bases from V and 8 bases from J, leaving 7 bases between. The CDR3 loop spans 12 amino acids. CDR3 amino acids: CASSLPGEKLFF. CDR3 bases: TGTGCCAGCAGCTTGCCCGGGGAAAAACTGTTTTTT.